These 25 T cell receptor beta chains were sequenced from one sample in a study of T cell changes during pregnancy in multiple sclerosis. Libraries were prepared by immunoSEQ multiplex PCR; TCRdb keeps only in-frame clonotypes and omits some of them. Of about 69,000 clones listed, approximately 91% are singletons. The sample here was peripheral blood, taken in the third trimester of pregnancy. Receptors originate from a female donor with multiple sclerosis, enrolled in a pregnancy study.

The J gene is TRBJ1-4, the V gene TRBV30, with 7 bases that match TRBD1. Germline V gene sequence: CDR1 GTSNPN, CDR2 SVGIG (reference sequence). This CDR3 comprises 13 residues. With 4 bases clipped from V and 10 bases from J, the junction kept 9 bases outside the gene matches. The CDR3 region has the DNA TGTGCCTGGACGGCCAACCGACAGGGAAAACTGTTTTTT. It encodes CAWTANRQGKLFF. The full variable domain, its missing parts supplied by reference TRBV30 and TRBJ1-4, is SQTIHQWPATLVQPVGSPLSLECTVEGTSNPNLYWYRQAAGRGLQLLFYSVGIGQISSEVPQNLSASRPQDRQFILSSKKLLLSDSGFYLCAWTANRQGKLFFGSGTQLSVL.

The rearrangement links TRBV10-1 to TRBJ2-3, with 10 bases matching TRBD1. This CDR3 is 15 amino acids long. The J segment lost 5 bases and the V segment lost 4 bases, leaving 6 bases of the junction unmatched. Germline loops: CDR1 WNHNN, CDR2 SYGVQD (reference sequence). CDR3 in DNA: TGCGCCAGCAGTGCCTCGACAGGGGGCAGAGATACGCAGTATTTT. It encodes CASSASTGGRDTQYF.

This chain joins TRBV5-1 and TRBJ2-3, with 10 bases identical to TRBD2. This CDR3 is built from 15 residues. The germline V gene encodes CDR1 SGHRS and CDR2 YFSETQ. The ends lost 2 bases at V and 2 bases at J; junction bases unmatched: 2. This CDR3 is CASSLLAGLTDTQYF. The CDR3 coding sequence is TGCGCCAGCAGCTTACTAGCGGGGCTCACAGATACGCAGTATTTT. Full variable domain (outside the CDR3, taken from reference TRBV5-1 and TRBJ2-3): KAGVTQTPRYLIKTRGQQVTLSCSPISGHRSVSWYQQTPGQGLQFLFEYFSETQRNKGNFPGRFSGRQFSNSRSEMNVSTLELGDSALYLCASSLLAGLTDTQYFGPGTRLTVL.

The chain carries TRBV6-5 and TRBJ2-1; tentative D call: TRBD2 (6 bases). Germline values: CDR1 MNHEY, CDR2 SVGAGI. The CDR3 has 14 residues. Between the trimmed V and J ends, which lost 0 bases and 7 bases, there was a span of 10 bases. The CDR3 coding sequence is TGTGCCAGCAGTTACTCGGAGGGTCAGAATGAGCAGTTCTTC. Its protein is CASSYSEGQNEQFF.

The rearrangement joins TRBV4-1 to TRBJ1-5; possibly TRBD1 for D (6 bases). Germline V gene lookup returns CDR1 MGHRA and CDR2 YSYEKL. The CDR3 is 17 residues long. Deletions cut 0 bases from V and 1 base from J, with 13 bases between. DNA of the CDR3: TGCGCCAGCAGCCAAGAGGCCGCAGGACAGAGCAATCAGCCCCAGCATTTT. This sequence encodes CASSQEAAGQSNQPQHF.

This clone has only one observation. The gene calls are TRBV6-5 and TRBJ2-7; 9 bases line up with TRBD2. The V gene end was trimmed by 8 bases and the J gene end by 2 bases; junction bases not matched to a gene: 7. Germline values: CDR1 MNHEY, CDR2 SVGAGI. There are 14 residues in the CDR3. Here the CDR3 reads CASALAGLAYEQYF. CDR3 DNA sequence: TGTGCCAGCGCCCTAGCGGGGCTGGCCTACGAGCAGTACTTC.

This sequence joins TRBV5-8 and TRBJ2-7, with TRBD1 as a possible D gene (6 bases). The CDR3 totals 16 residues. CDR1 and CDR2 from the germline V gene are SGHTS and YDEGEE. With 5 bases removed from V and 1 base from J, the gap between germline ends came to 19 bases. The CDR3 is CASSSRTVWPSYEQYF. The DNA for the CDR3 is TGTGCCAGCAGTTCCCGGACAGTCTGGCCTTCCTACGAGCAGTACTTC.

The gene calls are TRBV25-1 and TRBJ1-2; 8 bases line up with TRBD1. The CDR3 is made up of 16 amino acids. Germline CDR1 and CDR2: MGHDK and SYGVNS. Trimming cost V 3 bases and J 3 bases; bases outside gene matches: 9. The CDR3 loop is CASSDRTTGGYYGYTF. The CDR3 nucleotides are TGTGCCAGCAGTGACCGGACAACAGGGGGTTACTATGGCTACACCTTC.

The CDR3 region is CASSSPWDREARDGYTF. CDR3 nucleotide sequence: TGTGCCAGCAGTAGTCCTTGGGACAGGGAAGCTAGGGATGGCTACACCTTC. J is TRBJ1-2 and V is TRBV13, with 9 bases fitting TRBD1. V was pared by 6 bases and J by 6 bases, with 17 bases of the junction left unmatched. CDR1 and CDR2 (germline): PRHDT, FYEKMQ (reference sequence). This CDR3 has 17 residues.

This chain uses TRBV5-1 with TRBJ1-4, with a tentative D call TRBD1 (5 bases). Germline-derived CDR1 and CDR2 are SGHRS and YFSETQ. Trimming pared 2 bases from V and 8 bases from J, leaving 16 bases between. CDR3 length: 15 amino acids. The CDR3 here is CASSLGDFGREKLFF. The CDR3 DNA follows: TGCGCCAGCAGCTTAGGGGACTTCGGGAGGGAAAAACTGTTTTTT.

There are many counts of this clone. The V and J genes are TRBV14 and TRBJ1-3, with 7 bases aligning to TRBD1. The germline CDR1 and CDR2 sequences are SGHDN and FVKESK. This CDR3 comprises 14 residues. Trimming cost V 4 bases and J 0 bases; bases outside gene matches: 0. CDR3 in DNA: TGTGCCAGCAGCCGGACAGGCTCTGGAAACACCATATATTTT. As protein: CASSRTGSGNTIYF.

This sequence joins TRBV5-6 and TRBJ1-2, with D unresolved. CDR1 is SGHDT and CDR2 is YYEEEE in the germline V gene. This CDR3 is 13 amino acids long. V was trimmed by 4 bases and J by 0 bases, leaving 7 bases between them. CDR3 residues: CASSPGTNYGYTF. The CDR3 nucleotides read TGTGCCAGCAGCCCCGGGACTAACTATGGCTACACCTTC.

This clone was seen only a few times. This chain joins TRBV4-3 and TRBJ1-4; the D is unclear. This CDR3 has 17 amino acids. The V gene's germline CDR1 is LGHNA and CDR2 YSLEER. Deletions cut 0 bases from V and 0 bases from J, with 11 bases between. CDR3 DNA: TGCGCCAGCAGCCAAGATGTGAGGGTCGCAACTAATGAAAAACTGTTTTTT. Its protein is CASSQDVRVATNEKLFF.

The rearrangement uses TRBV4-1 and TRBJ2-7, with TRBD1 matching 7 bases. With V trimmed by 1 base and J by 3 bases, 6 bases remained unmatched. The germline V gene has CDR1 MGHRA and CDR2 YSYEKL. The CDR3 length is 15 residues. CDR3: CASSQVGDSSYEQYF. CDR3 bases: TGCGCCAGCAGCCAAGTAGGGGACAGTAGCTACGAGCAGTACTTC.

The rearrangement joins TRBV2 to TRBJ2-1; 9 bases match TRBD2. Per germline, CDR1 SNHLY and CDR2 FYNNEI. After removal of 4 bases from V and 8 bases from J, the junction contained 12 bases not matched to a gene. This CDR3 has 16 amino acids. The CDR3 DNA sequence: TGTGCCAGCAGTGTCGGGCGGGGGGGCCTAATGCATGAGCAGTTCTTC. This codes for CASSVGRGGLMHEQFF. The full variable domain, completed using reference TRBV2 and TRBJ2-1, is EPEVTQTPSHQVTQMGQEVILRCVPISNHLYFYWYRQILGQKVEFLVSFYNNEISEKSEIFDDQFSVERPDGSNFTLKIRSTKLEDSAMYFCASSVGRGGLMHEQFFGPGTRLTVL.

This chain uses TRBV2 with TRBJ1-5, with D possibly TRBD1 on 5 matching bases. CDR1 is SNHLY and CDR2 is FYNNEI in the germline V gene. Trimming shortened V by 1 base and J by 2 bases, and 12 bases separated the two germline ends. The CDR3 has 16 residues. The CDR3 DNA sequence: TGTGCCAGCAGTGAAGGGGGGGTGTCTCGCAATCAGCCCCAGCATTTT. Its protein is CASSEGGVSRNQPQHF.

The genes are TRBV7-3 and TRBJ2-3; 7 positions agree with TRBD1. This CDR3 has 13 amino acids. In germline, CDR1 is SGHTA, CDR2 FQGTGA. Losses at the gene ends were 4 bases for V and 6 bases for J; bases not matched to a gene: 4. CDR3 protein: CASSSTGPDTQYF. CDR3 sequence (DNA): TGTGCCAGCAGCTCGACAGGGCCCGATACGCAGTATTTT.

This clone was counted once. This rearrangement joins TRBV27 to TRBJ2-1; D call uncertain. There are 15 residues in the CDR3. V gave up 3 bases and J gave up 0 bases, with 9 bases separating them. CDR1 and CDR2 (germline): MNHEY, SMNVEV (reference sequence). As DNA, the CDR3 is TGTGCCAGCAGTTTCAACAGTTTCTCCTACAATGAGCAGTTCTTC. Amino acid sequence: CASSFNSFSYNEQFF.

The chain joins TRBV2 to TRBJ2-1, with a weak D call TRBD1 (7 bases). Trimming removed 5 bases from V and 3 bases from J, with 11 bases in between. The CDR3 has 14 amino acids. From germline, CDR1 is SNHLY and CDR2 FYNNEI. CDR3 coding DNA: TGTGCCAGCAGTCGACAGGGAGGCTACAATGAGCAGTTCTTC. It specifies CASSRQGGYNEQFF.

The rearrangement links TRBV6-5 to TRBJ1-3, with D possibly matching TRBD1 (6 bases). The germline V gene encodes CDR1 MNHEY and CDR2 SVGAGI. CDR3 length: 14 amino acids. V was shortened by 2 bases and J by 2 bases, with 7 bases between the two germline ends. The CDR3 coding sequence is TGTGCCAGCAGTTACACAGGGCCTGGAAACACCATATATTTT. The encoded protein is CASSYTGPGNTIYF.

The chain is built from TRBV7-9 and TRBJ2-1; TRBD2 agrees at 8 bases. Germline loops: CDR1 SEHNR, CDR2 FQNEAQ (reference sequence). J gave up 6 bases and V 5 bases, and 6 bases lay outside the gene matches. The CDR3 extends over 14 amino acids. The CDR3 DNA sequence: TGTGCCAGCAGCCGAATGACTAGCGCCAATGAGCAGTTCTTC. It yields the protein CASSRMTSANEQFF.

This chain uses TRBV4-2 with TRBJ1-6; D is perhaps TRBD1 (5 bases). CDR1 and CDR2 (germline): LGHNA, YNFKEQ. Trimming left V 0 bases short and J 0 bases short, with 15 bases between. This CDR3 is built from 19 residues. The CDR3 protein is CASSQDHGGLSSYNSPLHF. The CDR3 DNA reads TGTGCCAGCAGCCAAGATCACGGGGGTTTGAGCTCCTATAATTCACCCCTCCACTTT.

The CDR3 DNA is TGCGCCAGCAGCTTGGCCGAAGGGGGGGCCCGGGAGCTGTTTTTT. This encodes CASSLAEGGARELFF. The V and J genes are TRBV5-1 and TRBJ2-2, with a tentative D call TRBD2 (7 bases). CDR1 is SGHRS, CDR2 YFSETQ, per germline. V was clipped by 0 bases and J by 9 bases, with 15 bases between them. This CDR3 has 15 residues. Filled out from reference TRBV5-1 and TRBJ2-2, the complete variable domain reads KAGVTQTPRYLIKTRGQQVTLSCSPISGHRSVSWYQQTPGQGLQFLFEYFSETQRNKGNFPGRFSGRQFSNSRSEMNVSTLELGDSALYLCASSLAEGGARELFFGEGSRLTVL.

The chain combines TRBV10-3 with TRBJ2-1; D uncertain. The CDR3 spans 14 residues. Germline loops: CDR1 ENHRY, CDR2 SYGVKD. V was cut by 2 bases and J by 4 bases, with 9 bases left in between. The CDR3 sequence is CAISEPASYNEQFF. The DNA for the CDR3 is TGTGCCATCAGTGAGCCTGCTAGTTACAATGAGCAGTTCTTC.

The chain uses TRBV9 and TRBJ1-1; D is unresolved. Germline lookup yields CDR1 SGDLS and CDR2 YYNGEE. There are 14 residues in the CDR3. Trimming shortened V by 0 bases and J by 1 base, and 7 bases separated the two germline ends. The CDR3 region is CASSVDVRNTEAFF. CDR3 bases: TGTGCCAGCAGCGTAGATGTCAGGAACACTGAAGCTTTCTTT.